The 2 T cell receptor beta chains below were found in one sample sequenced in a study of Ad26.COV2.S vaccination and SARS-CoV-2 variants (dated by TCRdb to about 2021). The sample's treatment or condition label, in plain terms: around 19 received Ad26.COV2.S at low or high dose, single or two shots; several received placebo; per-sample allocation not given. For vaccine and placebo recipients, the sequenced repertoires came from samples collected on day 63 after the first injection. Library generation was performed with the immunoSEQ multiplex PCR assay. TCRdb obtained this table from immuneACCESS and retained in-frame rearrangements with V and J assigned. These tables miss some clones; where compared with another copy, unresolved V genes account for less than half of the shortfall, and the remainder is unexplained. The sample data list some 400,000 clones, and around 91% of these were observed just once. The ten largest make up under 2% of the sample.

The source was peripheral blood, collected in a trial of Ad26.COV2.S vaccine versus placebo. These receptors originate from a person between 18 and 60 years old who received the Ad26.COV2.S COVID-19 vaccine or a placebo.

The V call is TRBV27, the J call TRBJ2-3; TRBD2 agrees at 8 bases. The ends lost 3 bases at V and 4 bases at J; junction bases unmatched: 3. The CDR3 contains 14 residues. The V gene's germline CDR1 is MNHEY and CDR2 SMNVEV (reference sequence). Here the CDR3 reads CASSLGLVPDTQYF. The CDR3 coding sequence is TGTGCCAGCAGTTTGGGACTAGTCCCAGATACGCAGTATTTT.

Only one count was recorded for this clone. The chain links TRBV7-2 to TRBJ1-2; 8 bases align to TRBD1. The CDR3 totals 13 residues. The V gene's germline CDR1 is SGHTA and CDR2 FQGNSA. Trimming at V came to 6 bases and at J to 7 bases, leaving 7 bases not matched to a gene. The DNA of the CDR3 is TGTGCCAGCAGGAGGACAGGGCACTTTGGCTACACCTTC. Its protein product is CASRRTGHFGYTF.